Included here is one T cell receptor (beta chain) sequence, with context. The data belong to a study of blood T cell repertoires in COVID-19. Sequencing was performed with immunoSEQ multiplex PCR; in TCRdb, only in-frame clones are kept and a portion is missing. The sample comprises about 70,000 clones, approximately 80% of which are singletons, and less than 8% rests with the top ten. Trimming left V 8 bases short and J 0 bases short, with 13 bases between. There are 15 residues in the CDR3. Germline values: CDR1 MNHEY, CDR2 SMNVEV (reference sequence). Sequenced sample: peripheral blood. This TCR came from a man aged 30 to 45 with COVID-19, enrolled during active disease. The rearrangement joins TRBV27 to TRBJ1-4, with D tentatively TRBD1 (5 bases). The CDR3 is CASGAEFATNEKLFF. CDR3 bases: TGTGCCAGCGGGGCGGAGTTTGCAACTAATGAAAAACTGTTTTTT.